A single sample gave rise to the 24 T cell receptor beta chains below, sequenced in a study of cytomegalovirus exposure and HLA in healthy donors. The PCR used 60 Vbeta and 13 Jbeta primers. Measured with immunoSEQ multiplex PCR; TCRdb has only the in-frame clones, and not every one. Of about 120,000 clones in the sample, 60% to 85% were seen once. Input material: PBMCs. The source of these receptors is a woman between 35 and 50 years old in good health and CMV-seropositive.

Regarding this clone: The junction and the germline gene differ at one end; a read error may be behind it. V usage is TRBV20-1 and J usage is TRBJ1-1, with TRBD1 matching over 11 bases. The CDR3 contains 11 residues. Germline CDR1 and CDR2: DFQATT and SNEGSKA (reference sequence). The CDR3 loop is CSARDSGTGGF. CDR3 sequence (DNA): TGCAGTGCTAGAGATTCCGGGACAGGGGGCTTT.

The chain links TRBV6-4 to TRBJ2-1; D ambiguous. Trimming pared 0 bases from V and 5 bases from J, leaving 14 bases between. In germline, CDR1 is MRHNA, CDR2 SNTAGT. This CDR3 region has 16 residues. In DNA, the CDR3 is TGTGCCAGCAGTGACTCTGGTTGGTACAACAACAATGAGCAGTTCTTC. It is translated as CASSDSGWYNNNEQFF.

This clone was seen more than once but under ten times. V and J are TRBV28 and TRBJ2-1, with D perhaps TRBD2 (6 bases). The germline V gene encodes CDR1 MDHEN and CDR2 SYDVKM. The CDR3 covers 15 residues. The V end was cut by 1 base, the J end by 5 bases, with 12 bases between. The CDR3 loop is CASSLFRGTNNEQFF. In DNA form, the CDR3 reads TGTGCCAGCAGTTTATTTCGCGGGACGAACAATGAGCAGTTCTTC.

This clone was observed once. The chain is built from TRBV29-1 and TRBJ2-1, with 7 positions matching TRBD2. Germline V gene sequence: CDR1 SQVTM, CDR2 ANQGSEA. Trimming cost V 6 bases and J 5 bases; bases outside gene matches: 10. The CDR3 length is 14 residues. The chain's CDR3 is CSVGGGGSHNEQFF. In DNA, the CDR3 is TGCAGCGTGGGGGGGGGAGGGTCCCACAATGAGCAGTTCTTC.

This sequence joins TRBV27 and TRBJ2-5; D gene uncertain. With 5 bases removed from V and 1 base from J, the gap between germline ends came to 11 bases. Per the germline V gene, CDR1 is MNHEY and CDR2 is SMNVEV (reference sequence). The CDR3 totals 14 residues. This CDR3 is CASSPGLRQETQYF. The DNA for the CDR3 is TGTGCCAGCAGTCCCGGTCTTCGCCAAGAGACCCAGTACTTC.

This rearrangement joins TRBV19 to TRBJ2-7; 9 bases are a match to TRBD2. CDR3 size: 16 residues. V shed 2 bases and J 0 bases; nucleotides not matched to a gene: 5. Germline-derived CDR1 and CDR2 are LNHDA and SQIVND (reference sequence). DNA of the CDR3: TGTGCCAGTAGTATAATAGCGGGAGTTCTCTCCTACGAGCAGTACTTC. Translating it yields CASSIIAGVLSYEQYF.

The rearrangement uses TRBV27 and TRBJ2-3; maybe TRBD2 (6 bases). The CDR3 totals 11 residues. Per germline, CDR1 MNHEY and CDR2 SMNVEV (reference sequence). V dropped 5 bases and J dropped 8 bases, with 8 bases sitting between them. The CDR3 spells CASSTGSTQYF. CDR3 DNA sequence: TGTGCCAGCAGTACCGGGAGTACGCAGTATTTT.

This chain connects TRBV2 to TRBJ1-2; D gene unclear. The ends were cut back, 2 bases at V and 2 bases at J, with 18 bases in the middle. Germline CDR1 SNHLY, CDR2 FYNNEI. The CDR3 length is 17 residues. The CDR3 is CASSEISAGLLNYGYTF. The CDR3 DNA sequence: TGTGCCAGCAGTGAAATTTCGGCAGGACTACTAAACTATGGCTACACCTTC. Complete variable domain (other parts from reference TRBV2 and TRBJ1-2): EPEVTQTPSHQVTQMGQEVILRCVPISNHLYFYWYRQILGQKVEFLVSFYNNEISEKSEIFDDQFSVERPDGSNFTLKIRSTKLEDSAMYFCASSEISAGLLNYGYTFGSGTRLTVV.

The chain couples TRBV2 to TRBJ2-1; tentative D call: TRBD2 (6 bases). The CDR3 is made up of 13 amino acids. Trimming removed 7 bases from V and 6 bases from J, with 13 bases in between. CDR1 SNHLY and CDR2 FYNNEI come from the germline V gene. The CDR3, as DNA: TGTGCCAGCATAGCGGAGAAACCCAATGAGCAGTTCTTC. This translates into CASIAEKPNEQFF.

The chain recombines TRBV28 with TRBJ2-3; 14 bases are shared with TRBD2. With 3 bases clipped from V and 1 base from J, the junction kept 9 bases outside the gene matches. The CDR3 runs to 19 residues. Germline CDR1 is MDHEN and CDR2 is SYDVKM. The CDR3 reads CASSFHPSTSGGGTDTQYF. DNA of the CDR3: TGTGCCAGCAGTTTCCACCCATCGACTAGCGGGGGGGGCACAGATACGCAGTATTTT.

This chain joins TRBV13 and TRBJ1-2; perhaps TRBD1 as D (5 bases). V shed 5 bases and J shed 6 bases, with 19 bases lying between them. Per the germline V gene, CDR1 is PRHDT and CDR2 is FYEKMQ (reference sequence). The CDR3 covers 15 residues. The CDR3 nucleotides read TGTGCCAGCAGCCCTCGGGGGGACCCGGTTCATGGCTACACCTTC. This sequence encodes CASSPRGDPVHGYTF.

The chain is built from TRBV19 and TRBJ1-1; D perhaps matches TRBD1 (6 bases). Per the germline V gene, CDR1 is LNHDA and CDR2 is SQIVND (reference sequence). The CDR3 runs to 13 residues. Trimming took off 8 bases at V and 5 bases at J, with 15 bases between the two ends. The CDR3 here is CASRNTGPTEAFF. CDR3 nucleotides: TGTGCCAGTCGTAATACAGGGCCTACTGAAGCTTTCTTT.

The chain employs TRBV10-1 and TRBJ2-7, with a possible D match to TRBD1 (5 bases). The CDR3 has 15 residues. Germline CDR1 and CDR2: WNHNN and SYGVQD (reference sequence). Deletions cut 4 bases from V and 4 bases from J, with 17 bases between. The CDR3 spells CASSAHRLAGYEQYF. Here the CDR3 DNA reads TGCGCCAGCAGTGCGCACAGGCTCGCTGGGTACGAGCAGTACTTC.

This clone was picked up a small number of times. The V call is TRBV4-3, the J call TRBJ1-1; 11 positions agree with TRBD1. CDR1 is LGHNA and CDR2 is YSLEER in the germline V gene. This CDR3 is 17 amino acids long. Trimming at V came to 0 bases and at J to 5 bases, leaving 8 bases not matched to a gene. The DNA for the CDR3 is TGCGCCAGCAGCCAAGAATGGACAGGGGGCCTCCGTACTGAAGCTTTCTTT. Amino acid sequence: CASSQEWTGGLRTEAFF.

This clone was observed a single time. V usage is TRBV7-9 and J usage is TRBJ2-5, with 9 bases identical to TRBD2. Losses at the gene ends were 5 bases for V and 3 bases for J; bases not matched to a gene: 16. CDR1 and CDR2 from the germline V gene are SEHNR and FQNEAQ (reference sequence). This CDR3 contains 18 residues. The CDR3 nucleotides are TGTGCCAGCAGCCCAGGGGACCCGGGAATAGCGGGGGAAGAGACCCAGTACTTC. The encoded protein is CASSPGDPGIAGEETQYF. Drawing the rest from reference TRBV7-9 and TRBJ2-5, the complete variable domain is DTGVSQNPRHKITKRGQNVTFRCDPISEHNRLYWYRQTLGQGPEFLTYFQNEAQLEKSRLLSDRFSAERPKGSFSTLEIQRTEQGDSAMYLCASSPGDPGIAGEETQYFGPGTRLLVL.

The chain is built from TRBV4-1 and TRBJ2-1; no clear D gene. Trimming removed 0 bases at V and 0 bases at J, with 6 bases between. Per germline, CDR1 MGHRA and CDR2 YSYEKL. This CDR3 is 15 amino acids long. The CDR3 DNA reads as TGCGCCAGCAGCCAAGATCCGGGCTCCTACAATGAGCAGTTCTTC. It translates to CASSQDPGSYNEQFF.

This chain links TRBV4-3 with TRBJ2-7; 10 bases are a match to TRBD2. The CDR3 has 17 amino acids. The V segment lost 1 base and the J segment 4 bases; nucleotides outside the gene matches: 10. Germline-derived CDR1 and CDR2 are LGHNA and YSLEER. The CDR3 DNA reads TGCGCCAGCAGCCAAGGGGGAAGCGGGAGGGCCGGGTACGAGCAGTACTTC. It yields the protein CASSQGGSGRAGYEQYF.

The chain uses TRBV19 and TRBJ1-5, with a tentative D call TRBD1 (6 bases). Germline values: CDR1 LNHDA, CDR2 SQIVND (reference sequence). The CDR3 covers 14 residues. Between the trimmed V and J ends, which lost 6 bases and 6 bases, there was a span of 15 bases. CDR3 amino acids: CASSEQGVSQPQHF. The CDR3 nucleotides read TGTGCCAGTAGCGAACAGGGAGTAAGTCAGCCCCAGCATTTT. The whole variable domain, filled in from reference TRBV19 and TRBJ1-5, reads DGGITQSPKYLFRKEGQNVTLSCEQNLNHDAMYWYRQDPGQGLRLIYYSQIVNDFQKGDIAEGYSVSREKKESFPLTVTSAQKNPTAFYLCASSEQGVSQPQHFGDGTRLSIL.

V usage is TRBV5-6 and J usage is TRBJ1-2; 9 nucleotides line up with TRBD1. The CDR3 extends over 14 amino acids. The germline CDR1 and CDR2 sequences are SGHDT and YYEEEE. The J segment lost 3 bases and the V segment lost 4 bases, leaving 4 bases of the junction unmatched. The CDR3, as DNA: TGTGCCAGCAGCGGCTGGGACAGGGACTATGGCTACACCTTC. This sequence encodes CASSGWDRDYGYTF.

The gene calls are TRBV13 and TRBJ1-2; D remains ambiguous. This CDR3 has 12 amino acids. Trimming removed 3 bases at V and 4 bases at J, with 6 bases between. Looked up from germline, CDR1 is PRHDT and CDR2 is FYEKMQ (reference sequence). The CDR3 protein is CASSLAGYGYTF. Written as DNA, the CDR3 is TGTGCCAGCAGCTTGGCAGGCTATGGCTACACCTTC.

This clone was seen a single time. The DNA of the CDR3 is TGTGCCAGCAGCCAAGAACCCGGTCCGGACACCATATATTTT. It encodes CASSQEPGPDTIYF. V and J are TRBV14 and TRBJ1-3; D remains ambiguous. V shed 0 bases and J shed 8 bases, with 11 bases lying between them. The CDR3 extends over 14 amino acids. Germline CDR1 reads SGHDN; CDR2 reads FVKESK. The entire variable domain, with the rest obtained from reference TRBV14 and TRBJ1-3, is as follows: EAGVTQFPSHSVIEKGQTVTLRCDPISGHDNLYWYRRVMGKEIKFLLHFVKESKQDESGMPNNRFLAERTGGTYSTLKVQPAELEDSGVYFCASSQEPGPDTIYFGEGSWLTVV.

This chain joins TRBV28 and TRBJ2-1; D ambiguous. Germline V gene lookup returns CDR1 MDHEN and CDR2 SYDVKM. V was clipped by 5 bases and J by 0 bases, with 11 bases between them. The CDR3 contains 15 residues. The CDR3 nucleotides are TGTGCCAGCAGTCCTGAGCTGAGCTCCTACAATGAGCAGTTCTTC. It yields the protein CASSPELSSYNEQFF.

The CDR3 DNA reads TGTGCCAGCAGCAGACTAGCGTCTAGCACAGATACGCAGTATTTT. It specifies CASSRLASSTDTQYF. V and J are TRBV11-3 and TRBJ2-3, with TRBD2 matching over 8 bases. After removal of 5 bases from V and 0 bases from J, the junction contained 4 bases not matched to a gene. The CDR3 runs to 15 residues. Germline CDR1 is SGHNT and CDR2 is YENEEA. Looking up the rest from reference TRBV11-3 and TRBJ2-3 gives the full variable domain: EAGVVQSPRYKIIEKKQPVAFWCNPISGHNTLYWYLQNLGQGPELLIRYENEEAVDDSQLPKDRFSAERLKGVDSTLKIQPAELGDSAVYLCASSRLASSTDTQYFGPGTRLTVL.

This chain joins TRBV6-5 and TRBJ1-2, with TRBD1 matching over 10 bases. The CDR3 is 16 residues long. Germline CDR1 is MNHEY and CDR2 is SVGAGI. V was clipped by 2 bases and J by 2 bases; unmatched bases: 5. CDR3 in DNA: TGTGCCAGCAGTTACGCCGACAGGGGGCCGAACTATGGCTACACCTTC. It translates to CASSYADRGPNYGYTF.